The clone carrying this T cell receptor beta chain was counted only a few times. Germline V CDR1 and CDR2: SEHNR, FQNEAQ (reference sequence). Trimming removed 2 bases at V and 10 bases at J, with 0 bases between. The CDR3 consists of 9 residues. A J-beta primer mix and a sample-barcoded 5' primer were used in a second PCR of about 6 to 12 cycles. Each CDR3 protein is one row after TCRdb ran MiXCR on the 5' RACE reads. The profile covers under 700,000 distinct CDR3 sequences, with 24% appearing a single time and 8.7% taken by the ten largest. The data stem from a study of blood T cells in healthy people across ages. These data also featured in a second study, about T cells of mothers and their children.

The V and J genes are TRBV7-9 and TRBJ1-5; D unresolved. The receptor's source is a boy younger than 18 in good health. Input material: blood. CDR3 DNA: TGTGCCAGCAGCTTACCCCAGCATTTT. It specifies CASSLPQHF.